This record looks at one T cell receptor beta chain sequence and its context. MiXCR was run by TCRdb on the RACE reads, yielding one entry per CDR3 protein. The sample yields about 110,000 distinct CDR3 sequences, around 35% seen once. Trimming stripped 4 bases from V and 0 bases from J, with 16 bases between. Germline V lookup: CDR1 LGHNA, CDR2 YSLEER. CDR3 length equals 17 residues. Time point denoted: patch test 3, about 24 weeks after DPC sensitization. Treatment here: therapeutic diphenylcyclopropenone sensitization with weekly scalp DPC. These data come from a study of human T cells and chemical hapten exposure.

The sequence came from a man aged 35 to 55 with alopecia areata. Some clones in this sample may be carry-over from other donors' samples. The chain uses TRBV4-3 and TRBJ2-1, with a tentative D call TRBD2 (7 bases). Here the sequenced sample was whole blood, taken in connection with sensitization to the hapten diphenylcyclopropenone (DPC). CDR3 DNA sequence: TGCGCCAGCAGCCTCCATGGGGGCGGGAGCTCCTACAATGAGCAGTTCTTC. As protein: CASSLHGGGSSYNEQFF.